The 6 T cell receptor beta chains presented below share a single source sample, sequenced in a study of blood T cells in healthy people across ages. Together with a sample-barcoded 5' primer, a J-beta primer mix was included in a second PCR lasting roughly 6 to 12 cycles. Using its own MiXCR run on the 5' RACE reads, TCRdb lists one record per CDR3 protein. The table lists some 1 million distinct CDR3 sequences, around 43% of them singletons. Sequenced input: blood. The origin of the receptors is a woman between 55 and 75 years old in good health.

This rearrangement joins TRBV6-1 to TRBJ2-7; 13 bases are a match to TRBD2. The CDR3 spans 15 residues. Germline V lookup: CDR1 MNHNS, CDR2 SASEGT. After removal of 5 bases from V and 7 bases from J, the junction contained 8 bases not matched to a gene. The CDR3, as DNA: TGTGCCAGCAGTCTTACTAGCGGGAGGGCCAATGAGCAGTACTTC. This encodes CASSLTSGRANEQYF.

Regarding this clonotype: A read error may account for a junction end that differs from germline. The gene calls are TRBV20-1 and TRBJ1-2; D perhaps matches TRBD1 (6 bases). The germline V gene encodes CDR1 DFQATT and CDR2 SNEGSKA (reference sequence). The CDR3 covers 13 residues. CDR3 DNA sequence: TGCAGTGCTAAGGGGGGTGTGAACTATGGCTGCACCTTC. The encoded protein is CSAKGGVNYGCTF.

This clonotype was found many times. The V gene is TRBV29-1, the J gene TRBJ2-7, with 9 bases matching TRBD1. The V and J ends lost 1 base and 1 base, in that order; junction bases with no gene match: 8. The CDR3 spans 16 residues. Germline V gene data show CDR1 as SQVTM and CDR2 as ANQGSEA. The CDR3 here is CSVEGSPGQGSYEQYF. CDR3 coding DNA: TGCAGCGTTGAAGGGTCCCCGGGACAGGGTTCCTACGAGCAGTACTTC.

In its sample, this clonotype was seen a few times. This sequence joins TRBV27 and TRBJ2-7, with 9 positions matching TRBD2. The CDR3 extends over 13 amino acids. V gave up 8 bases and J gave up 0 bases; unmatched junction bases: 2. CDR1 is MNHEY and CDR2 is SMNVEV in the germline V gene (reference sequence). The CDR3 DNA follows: TGTGCCAGCGCGGGACTAGCCTCCTACGAGCAGTACTTC. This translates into CASAGLASYEQYF.

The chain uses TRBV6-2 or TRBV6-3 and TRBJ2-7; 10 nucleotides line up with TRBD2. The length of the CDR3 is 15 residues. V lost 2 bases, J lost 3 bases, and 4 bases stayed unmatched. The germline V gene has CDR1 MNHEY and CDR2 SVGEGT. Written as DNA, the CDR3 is TGTGCCAGCAGTTACGCCAGGACTAGCGGCTACGAGCAGTACTTC. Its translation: CASSYARTSGYEQYF.

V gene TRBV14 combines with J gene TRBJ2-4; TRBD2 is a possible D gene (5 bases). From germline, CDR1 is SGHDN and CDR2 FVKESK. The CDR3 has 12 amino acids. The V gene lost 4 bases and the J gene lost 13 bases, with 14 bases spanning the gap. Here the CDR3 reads CASSPFGWEQYF. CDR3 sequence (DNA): TGTGCCAGCAGCCCCTTTGGCTGGGAGCAGTACTTC. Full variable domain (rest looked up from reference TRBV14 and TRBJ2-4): EAGVTQFPSHSVIEKGQTVTLRCDPISGHDNLYWYRRVMGKEIKFLLHFVKESKQDESGMPNNRFLAERTGGTYSTLKVQPAELEDSGVYFCASSPFGWEQYFGAGTRLSVL.